A selection of T cell receptor beta chains follows, all from one sample in a study of beta chain features in type 1 diabetes. Sequencing used immunoSEQ multiplex PCR; TCRdb keeps in-frame clones, though not all of them. The table lists 900,000 or so clones, around a sixth of them singletons. The specimen was naive CD4+ T cells from blood. These receptors originate from a woman younger than 35 in good health. The CDR3 runs from the conserved cysteine through the conserved F or W. The D gene is left open where the match is weak. For some rows the clone size is stated as once, few or many, or as a class when expanded; others skip it.

clone_size,d_call,j_call,v_call,cdr3_nt,cdr3_aa
few,.,TRBJ2-7,TRBV6-5,TGTGCCAGCAGTTTAGACATAAACGCTTACGAGCAGTACTTC,CASSLDINAYEQYF
.,.,TRBJ2-3,TRBV7-9,TGTGCCAGCAGCTTGGGTTGGGGAAGGTTACCCTCAGATACGCAGTATTTT,CASSLGWGRLPSDTQYF
few,.,TRBJ1-4,TRBV28,TGTGCCAGCAGTTCCGGGGGTAGTCGGAACCTTGGGAAACTGTTTTTT,CASSSGGSRNLGKLFF
once,TRBD1,TRBJ1-2,TRBV6-6,TGTGCCAGCAGTTACGACAGGGGCGACTATGGCTACACCTTC,CASSYDRGDYGYTF
.,.,TRBJ2-5,TRBV20-1,TGCAGTGCTATCCCTCCGGAGACCCAGTACTTC,CSAIPPETQYF
.,TRBD2,TRBJ2-7,TRBV6-6,TGTGCCAGCAGTTACGCTAGCGGCTCGGCCTACGAGCAGTACTTC,CASSYASGSAYEQYF
.,.,TRBJ2-1,TRBV11-3,TGTGCCAGCAGTCGGACGGGACGCAATGAGCAGTTCTTC,CASSRTGRNEQFF
.,.,TRBJ2-7,TRBV7-8,TGTGCCAGCAGCCTGGCACAGACCTACGAGCAGTACTTC,CASSLAQTYEQYF
.,.,TRBJ2-2,TRBV27,TGTGCCAGCAGTTTGCTCAGGGCCACCGGGGAGCTGTTTTTT,CASSLLRATGELFF
.,.,TRBJ2-5,TRBV7-2,TGTGCCAGCAGCTTCGGACTACTCCAAGAGACCCAGTACTTC,CASSFGLLQETQYF
.,TRBD2,TRBJ2-2,TRBV10-3,TGTGCCATTCGCCCGGGACTAGATAACGGGGAGCTGTTTTTT,CAIRPGLDNGELFF
few,.,TRBJ2-2,TRBV5-1,TGCGCCAGCAGCTTGGCAGACACCGGGGAGCTGTTTTTT,CASSLADTGELFF
few,.,TRBJ2-7,TRBV7-2,TGTGCCAGCAGCTTTGATTGGGGGGCTTCCTACGAGCAGTACTTC,CASSFDWGASYEQYF
.,.,TRBJ1-6,TRBV11-2,TGTGCCAGCAGCCCTGCCCAAAATTCACCCCTCCACTTT,CASSPAQNSPLHF
.,.,TRBJ2-3,TRBV4-3,TGCGCCAGCAGCCAAGGGACGGTACGCACAGATACGCAGTATTTT,CASSQGTVRTDTQYF
few,TRBD1,TRBJ2-3,TRBV5-8,TGTGCCAGCAGCTTACCGGGACAGGGGAGCACAGATACGCAGTATTTT,CASSLPGQGSTDTQYF
.,.,TRBJ2-5,TRBV6-1,TGTGCCATCTCCGACGGGAACATCCAAGAGACCCAGTACTTC,CAISDGNIQETQYF
.,TRBD1,TRBJ2-1,TRBV7-3,TGTGCCAGCAGCCGGGGACAGGGAGATTACAATGAGCAGTTCTTC,CASSRGQGDYNEQFF
.,TRBD1,TRBJ2-7,TRBV7-9,TGTGCCAGCAGCTTACTAGGGACAGGCTCGGAGGAGCAGTACTTC,CASSLLGTGSEEQYF
few,.,TRBJ2-5,TRBV25-1,TGTGCCAGCAGGGGGAGGCAGGGACAAGAGACCCAGTACTTC,CASRGRQGQETQYF
few,.,TRBJ2-1,TRBV4-1,TGCGCCAGCAGCCAAGTTGCGTCCACCCAACAGTTCTTC,CASSQVASTQQFF
few,TRBD1,TRBJ2-7,TRBV6-5,TGTGCCAGCAGTCGGGACAGCACCTACGAGCAGTACTTC,CASSRDSTYEQYF
.,.,TRBJ2-3,TRBV7-9,TGTGCCAGCAAACGGCTAGCCGGGGATACGCAGTATTTT,CASKRLAGDTQYF
.,.,TRBJ1-2,TRBV4-2,TGTGCCAGCAGCCAAGTCGAAGCTAACTATGGCTACACCTTC,CASSQVEANYGYTF
.,.,TRBJ1-5,TRBV7-2,TGTGCCAGCAGCCTTAATCCGGGAAACCGACCTGATCAGCCCCAGCATTTT,CASSLNPGNRPDQPQHF
.,.,TRBJ1-3,TRBV29-1,TGCAGCGTTGCGTTTCCGGGAAACACCATATATTTT,CSVAFPGNTIYF
.,.,TRBJ2-1,TRBV4-2,TGTGCCAGCAGCCAAGAGGTTCCGGGACAAACGGGAGGAAATGAGCAGTTCTTC,CASSQEVPGQTGGNEQFF
few,.,TRBJ2-7,TRBV4-3,TGCGCCAGCAGCCAAGAGTGGGGCCATCCCTACGAGCAGTACTTC,CASSQEWGHPYEQYF
few,TRBD2,TRBJ2-1,TRBV28,TGTGCCAGCATCCCCACTAGCGGGAGTTACAATGAGCAGTTCTTC,CASIPTSGSYNEQFF
few,.,TRBJ2-1,TRBV28,TGTGCCAGCAGTTTAGCTTTCGTTCAGTTCTTC,CASSLAFVQFF
.,.,TRBJ2-7,TRBV14,TGTGCCAGCAGCCAAACTGGTATAAGGGTCTACGAGCAGTACTTC,CASSQTGIRVYEQYF
.,.,TRBJ2-7,TRBV27,TGTGCCAGCAGTAGGAGAAACTCCTACGAGCAGTACTTC,CASSRRNSYEQYF
.,.,TRBJ1-2,TRBV7-2,TGTGCCAGCAGCCCACAGAGAACCTATGGCTACACCTTC,CASSPQRTYGYTF
once,.,TRBJ2-2,TRBV18,TGTGCCAGCTCACTTCGATCAGACACCGGGGAGCTGTTTTTT,CASSLRSDTGELFF
.,.,TRBJ2-1,TRBV7-2,TGTGCCAGCAGCTTATTCTCCATTGGGTCAGAGCAGTTCTTC,CASSLFSIGSEQFF
.,.,TRBJ2-7,TRBV11-2,TGTGCCAGCACCCTAAGGGTGGGGCCAGGCTACGAGCAGTACTTC,CASTLRVGPGYEQYF
few,.,TRBJ2-3,TRBV20-1,TGCAGTGCTCAAGAGGGGGATACGCAGTATTTT,CSAQEGDTQYF
few,.,TRBJ2-3,TRBV2,TGTGCCAGCAAAACGGACAGAGGCACAGATACGCAGTATTTT,CASKTDRGTDTQYF
few,.,TRBJ1-2,TRBV28,TGTGCCAGCAGTTTAGGGGCCGACGGGAGAAACTACACCTTC,CASSLGADGRNYTF
.,.,TRBJ1-2,TRBV19,TGTGCCAGTAGTCCCCCACCATATACTGGCTACACCTTC,CASSPPPYTGYTF
.,TRBD1,TRBJ1-2,TRBV4-2,TGTGCCAGCAGCCAAGATGGGGACAGGGGGGGATATGGCTACACCTTC,CASSQDGDRGGYGYTF
.,.,TRBJ2-1,TRBV7-9,TGTGCCAGCAGCTTAGAAATGATGGTTGGCCGAAATGAGCAGTTCTTC,CASSLEMMVGRNEQFF
.,.,TRBJ2-1,TRBV20-1,TGCAGTGCCCGAGGGCTCAATGAGCAGTTCTTC,CSARGLNEQFF
.,.,TRBJ2-3,TRBV2,TGTGCCAGCGCCATTAGCACAGATACGCAGTATTTT,CASAISTDTQYF
few,TRBD2,TRBJ2-3,TRBV28,TGTGCCAGCTGGACTAGCGGGAGGATGGTTGGTACGCAGTATTTT,CASWTSGRMVGTQYF
.,TRBD1,TRBJ1-2,TRBV7-9,TGTGCCAGCAGCTCTGACAGGGAATTTGGCACCTTC,CASSSDREFGTF